Shown below are 7 T cell receptor beta chains from a single sample sequenced in a study of cytomegalovirus exposure and HLA in healthy donors. Profiling relied on immunoSEQ multiplex PCR, and the TCRdb table lists in-frame clones only, not all of them. The table shows about 330,000 clones, with 70% to 90% occurring only once. Material: PBMCs. The receptors come from a woman aged 18-30 years in good health and CMV-seronegative.

This chain uses TRBV29-1 with TRBJ2-1, with 12 bases identical to TRBD2. J gave up 6 bases and V 3 bases, and 9 bases lay outside the gene matches. CDR3 size: 16 residues. The germline V gene has CDR1 SQVTM and CDR2 ANQGSEA. CDR3 protein: CSVDGASGRAFNEQFF. As DNA, the CDR3 is TGCAGCGTTGATGGGGCTAGCGGGAGGGCCTTCAATGAGCAGTTCTTC.

This chain links TRBV4-2 with TRBJ2-7; perhaps TRBD1 as D (6 bases). The germline gives CDR1 LGHNA, CDR2 YNFKEQ. Trimming removed 0 bases at V and 5 bases at J, with 8 bases between. This CDR3 is built from 13 residues. The DNA of the CDR3 is TGTGCCAGCAGCCAAGATACAGGGCACGAGCAGTACTTC. It is translated as CASSQDTGHEQYF.

This sequence joins TRBV10-3 and TRBJ2-7; perhaps TRBD1 as D (6 bases). The CDR3 length is 14 residues. Germline CDR1 reads ENHRY; CDR2 reads SYGVKD. The V gene lost 6 bases and the J gene lost 3 bases, with 15 bases spanning the gap. The CDR3 sequence is CAIRHSGQNYEQYF. The CDR3, as DNA: TGTGCCATCAGGCATTCCGGACAGAACTACGAGCAGTACTTC.

This clone showed up just once. The chain employs TRBV6-5 and TRBJ2-5, with 7 bases fitting TRBD2. With V trimmed by 7 bases and J by 5 bases, 13 bases remained unmatched. CDR1 is MNHEY, CDR2 SVGAGI, per germline. This CDR3 has 15 amino acids. CDR3 sequence reads: CASNPAKREGETQYF. The CDR3 coding sequence is TGTGCCAGCAACCCCGCCAAGCGGGAAGGGGAGACCCAGTACTTC.

A word on this clone: This sample includes further DNA sequences coding for the same CDR3. The chain joins TRBV29-1 to TRBJ1-1, with 9 nucleotides matching TRBD1. CDR3 length equals 13 residues. The trim removed 7 bases at V and 1 base at J, leaving 4 bases unmatched. Per germline, CDR1 SQVTM and CDR2 ANQGSEA. The CDR3 protein is CSAGGQGNTEAFF. CDR3 coding DNA: TGCAGCGCGGGGGGACAGGGGAACACTGAAGCTTTCTTT.

V usage is TRBV28 and J usage is TRBJ2-1; TRBD2 agrees at 10 bases. The CDR3 length is 21 residues. V gave up 5 bases and J gave up 1 base; unmatched junction bases: 20. Germline lookup yields CDR1 MDHEN and CDR2 SYDVKM. Here the CDR3 reads CASSPLNWGRLAGVSYNEQFF. CDR3 sequence (DNA): TGTGCCAGCAGTCCCCTTAATTGGGGAAGGCTAGCGGGAGTATCCTACAATGAGCAGTTCTTC.

J is TRBJ2-5 and V is TRBV5-1; 11 positions agree with TRBD2. The CDR3 covers 16 residues. CDR1 is SGHRS, CDR2 YFSETQ, per germline. Losses at the gene ends were 4 bases for V and 1 base for J; bases not matched to a gene: 6. Here the CDR3 DNA reads TGCGCCAGCAGCGCAGGACTAGCGGGCCGCCAAGAGACCCAGTACTTC. Translation gives CASSAGLAGRQETQYF.